This TCR beta chain was documented in a study of beta chain features in type 1 diabetes. Reverse transcription of all isolated RNA meant that expressed TCRB transcripts were sequenced. About 1 million reads were obtained per stem cell-like memory T cell sample on average. Repertoires were generated with immunoSEQ multiplex PCR, while TCRdb's copy carries only in-frame clones and drops some. The repertoire has about 25,000 clones, about 70% of them found once; the top ten carry around 1.1%. CDR1 is MNHNY and CDR2 is SVGAGI in the germline V gene (reference sequence). The trim removed 2 bases at V and 1 base at J, leaving 7 bases unmatched. The CDR3 totals 16 residues. Study-wide points: cDNA-based reads could over-represent cells with high TCR expression. Shorter templates might be favored by PCR, and equally so in patients and in controls. Among patients with Type 1 diabetes, TCRB CDR3s were moderately but significantly shorter in every one of the four CD4+ subsets.

About this clone itself: Its specificity is not known.

Sequencing used stem cell memory CD4+ T cells from blood. This TCR came from a middle-aged woman with type 1 diabetes. The chain carries TRBV6-6 and TRBJ1-2, with TRBD1 matching over 7 bases. CDR3 protein: CASSYPIGTVNYGYTF. Written as DNA, the CDR3 is TGTGCCAGCAGTTACCCCATCGGGACAGTTAACTATGGCTACACCTTC.